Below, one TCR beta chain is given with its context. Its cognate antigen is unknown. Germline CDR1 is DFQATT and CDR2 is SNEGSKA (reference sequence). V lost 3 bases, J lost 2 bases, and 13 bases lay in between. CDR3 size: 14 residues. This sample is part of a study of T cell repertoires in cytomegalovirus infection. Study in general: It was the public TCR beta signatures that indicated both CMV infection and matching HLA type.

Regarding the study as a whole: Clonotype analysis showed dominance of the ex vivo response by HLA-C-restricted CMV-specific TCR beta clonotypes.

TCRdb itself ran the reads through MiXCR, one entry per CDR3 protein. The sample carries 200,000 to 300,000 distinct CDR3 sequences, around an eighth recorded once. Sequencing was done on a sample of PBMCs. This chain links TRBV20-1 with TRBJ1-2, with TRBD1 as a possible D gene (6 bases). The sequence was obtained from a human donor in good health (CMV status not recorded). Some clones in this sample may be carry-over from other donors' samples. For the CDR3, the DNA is TGCAGTGCTAGTCCGAGCAGGGGAAACTATGGCTACACCTTC. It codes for CSASPSRGNYGYTF.